Shown below are 3 T cell receptor beta chains from a single sample sequenced in a study of blood T cell repertoires in COVID-19. Clones were sequenced by immunoSEQ multiplex PCR, and TCRdb holds only the in-frame ones, with some missing. Of about 200,000 clones in the sample, more than 65% were seen once. Sequencing was carried out using peripheral blood. Receptors originate from a man aged 50 or older with active or convalescent COVID-19.

This clone was seen only a few times. The rearrangement uses TRBV19 and TRBJ1-1; D is perhaps TRBD1 (6 bases). This CDR3 contains 18 residues. Germline V gene sequence: CDR1 LNHDA, CDR2 SQIVND (reference sequence). Deletions cut 1 base from V and 5 bases from J, with 23 bases between. CDR3 sequence reads: CASSIVPTGLIFRTEAFF. For the CDR3, the DNA is TGTGCCAGTAGTATAGTCCCCACAGGGTTGATTTTTCGTACTGAAGCTTTCTTT. The entire variable domain, with the rest obtained from reference TRBV19 and TRBJ1-1, is as follows: DGGITQSPKYLFRKEGQNVTLSCEQNLNHDAMYWYRQDPGQGLRLIYYSQIVNDFQKGDIAEGYSVSREKKESFPLTVTSAQKNPTAFYLCASSIVPTGLIFRTEAFFGQGTRLTVV.

This clone has just one count. This chain joins TRBV11-1 and TRBJ2-2; 7 nucleotides line up with TRBD1. Looked up from germline, CDR1 is SGHAT and CDR2 is FQDESV (reference sequence). CDR3 length: 15 amino acids. Germline trimming cut 3 bases from V and 1 base from J; bases unmatched to any gene: 2. The CDR3 sequence: CASSLRTGNTGELFF. The DNA of the CDR3 is TGTGCCAGCAGCTTGAGGACAGGGAACACCGGGGAGCTGTTTTTT.

V usage is TRBV6-1 and J usage is TRBJ1-1; a possible D gene is TRBD1 (6 bases). Between the trimmed V and J ends, which lost 3 bases and 3 bases, there was a span of 20 bases. Germline CDR1 is MNHNS and CDR2 is SASEGT. CDR3 length equals 17 residues. CDR3 sequence reads: CASSEDSPNRGDTEAFF. In nucleotides, the CDR3 is TGTGCCAGCAGTGAGGACAGTCCCAACCGGGGGGACACTGAAGCTTTCTTT.